Listed here are 3 T cell receptor beta chains from one sample, sequenced in a study of CD8 T cells in Susac syndrome. A quantity of roughly 0.5 to 1 ug RNA underwent reverse transcription using random hexamers. TCRdb independently ran MiXCR on the immunoSEQ multiplex PCR reads; one entry per CDR3 protein. The sample shows about 300,000 distinct CDR3 sequences, about 91% of them seen only once. The material sequenced was CD8+ T cells from PBMCs. The receptors derive from a human donor with multiple sclerosis.

CDR3 DNA sequence: TGTGCCAGCAGCTCAGGCGTCGTCGTTGAAGCTTTCTTT. Protein product: CASSSGVVVEAFF. V gene TRBV5-5 combines with J gene TRBJ1-1; the D is unclear. There are 13 residues in the CDR3. The germline V gene has CDR1 SGHKS and CDR2 YYEKEE (reference sequence). Between the trimmed V and J ends, which lost 3 bases and 7 bases, there was a span of 13 bases. The full variable domain, with the rest looked up from reference TRBV5-5 and TRBJ1-1, is DAGVTQSPTHLIKTRGQQVTLRCSPISGHKSVSWYQQVLGQGPQFIFQYYEKEERGRGNFPDRFSARQFPNYSSELNVNALLLGDSALYLCASSSGVVVEAFFGQGTRLTVV.

The chain carries TRBV27 and TRBJ2-1; a weak D match, TRBD2 (6 bases). The V gene's germline CDR1 is MNHEY and CDR2 SMNVEV (reference sequence). CDR3 length: 15 amino acids. With 5 bases removed from V and 7 bases from J, the gap between germline ends came to 18 bases. CDR3 DNA sequence: TGTGCCAGCAGTATCAGACTAGGGGTCAGGAATGAGCAGTTCTTC. Translating gives CASSIRLGVRNEQFF.

The J gene is TRBJ2-7, the V gene TRBV4-3, with D tentatively TRBD2 (6 bases). The germline CDR1 and CDR2 sequences are LGHNA and YSLEER. CDR3 length: 15 amino acids. V lost 0 bases, J lost 0 bases, and 9 bases lay in between. The CDR3 nucleotides are TGCGCCAGCAGCCAAGATGGAGGGACCTCCTACGAGCAGTACTTC. Protein: CASSQDGGTSYEQYF.